This TCR beta chain was documented in a study of regulatory T cells in long-lasting Graves disease. Construction of the TCR beta libraries employed iRepertoire HTBI primers in conjunction with Arm-PCR of CDR3 regions. MiXCR, applied by TCRdb to the multiplex PCR reads, yields one record per CDR3 protein. The table shows 580,000 or so distinct CDR3 sequences, with roughly 16% occurring only once. The time point denotes: newly diagnosed GD, antithyroid drugs for less than 3 months. Preparation of the TCR library used RNA extracted from PBMCs. Trimming removed 3 bases at V and 8 bases at J, with 20 bases between. Germline V gene lookup returns CDR1 GTSNPN and CDR2 SVGIG (reference sequence). This CDR3 spans 16 amino acids. These data also formed part of another study, on T cells in Graves' hyperthyroidism and ophthalmopathy. In that study: Thyroid ultrasound, orbital computed tomography, clinical symptoms, and serum thyroxine and TRAb underpinned diagnoses.

The sample was peripheral blood mononuclear cells (PBMCs), taken at new diagnosis, from a patient treated with antithyroid drugs. This sequence originates from a man aged 18 to 35 with Graves disease. The chain combines TRBV30 with TRBJ1-6; weak D call: TRBD1 (5 bases). In nucleotides, the CDR3 is TGTGCCTGGAGCAACGGGGGAGGCGCGATGGATTCACCCCTCCACTTT. Residues: CAWSNGGGAMDSPLHF.